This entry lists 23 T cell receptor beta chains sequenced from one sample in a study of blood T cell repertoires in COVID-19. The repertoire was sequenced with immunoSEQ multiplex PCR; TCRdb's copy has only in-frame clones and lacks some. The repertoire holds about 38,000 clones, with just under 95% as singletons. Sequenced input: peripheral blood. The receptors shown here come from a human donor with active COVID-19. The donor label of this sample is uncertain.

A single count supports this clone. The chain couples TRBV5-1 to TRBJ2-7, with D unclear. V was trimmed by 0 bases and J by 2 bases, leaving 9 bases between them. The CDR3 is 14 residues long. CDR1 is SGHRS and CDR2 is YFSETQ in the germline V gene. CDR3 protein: CASSLATEPYEQYF. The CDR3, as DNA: TGCGCCAGCAGCTTGGCTACAGAGCCCTACGAGCAGTACTTC.

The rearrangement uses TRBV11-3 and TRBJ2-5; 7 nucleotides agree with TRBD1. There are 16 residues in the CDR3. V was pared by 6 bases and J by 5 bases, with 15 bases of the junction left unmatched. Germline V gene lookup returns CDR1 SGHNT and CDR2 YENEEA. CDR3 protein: CASSPTYRGGGETQYF. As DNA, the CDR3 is TGTGCCAGCAGTCCCACGTACAGGGGCGGTGGGGAGACCCAGTACTTC.

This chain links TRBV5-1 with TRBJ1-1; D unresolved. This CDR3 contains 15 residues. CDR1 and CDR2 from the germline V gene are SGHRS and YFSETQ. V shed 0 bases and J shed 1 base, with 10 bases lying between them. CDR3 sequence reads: CASSLGESGNTEAFF. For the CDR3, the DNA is TGCGCCAGCAGCTTGGGAGAATCAGGGAACACTGAAGCTTTCTTT.

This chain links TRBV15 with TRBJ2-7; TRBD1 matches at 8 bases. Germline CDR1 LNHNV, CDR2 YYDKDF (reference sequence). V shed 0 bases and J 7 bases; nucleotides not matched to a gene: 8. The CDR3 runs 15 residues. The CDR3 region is CATSRDYQGAGEQYF. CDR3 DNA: TGTGCCACCAGCAGAGATTACCAGGGGGCAGGGGAGCAGTACTTC. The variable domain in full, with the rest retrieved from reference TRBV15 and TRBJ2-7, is DAMVIQNPRYQVTQFGKPVTLSCSQTLNHNVMYWYQQKSSQAPKLLFHYYDKDFNNEADTPDNFQSRRPNTSFCFLDIRSPGLGDTAMYLCATSRDYQGAGEQYFGPGTRLTVT.

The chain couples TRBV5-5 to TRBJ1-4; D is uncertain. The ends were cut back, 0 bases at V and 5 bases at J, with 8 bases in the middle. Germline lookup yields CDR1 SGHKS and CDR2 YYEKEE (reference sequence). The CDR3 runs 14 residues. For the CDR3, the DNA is TGTGCCAGCAGCTTGGCCAACAACAATGAAAAACTGTTTTTT. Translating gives CASSLANNNEKLFF.

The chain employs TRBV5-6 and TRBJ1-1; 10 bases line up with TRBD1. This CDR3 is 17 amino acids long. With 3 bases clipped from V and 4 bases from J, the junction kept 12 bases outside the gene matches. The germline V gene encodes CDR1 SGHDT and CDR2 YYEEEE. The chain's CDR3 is CASSSTVRDRGITEAFF. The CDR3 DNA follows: TGTGCCAGCAGCTCGACTGTCCGGGACAGGGGCATCACTGAAGCTTTCTTT.

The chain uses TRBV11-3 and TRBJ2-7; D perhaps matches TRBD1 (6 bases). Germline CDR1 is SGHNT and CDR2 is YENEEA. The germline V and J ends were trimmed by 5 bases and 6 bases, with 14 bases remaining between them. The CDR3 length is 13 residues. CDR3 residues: CASSERLGGEQYF. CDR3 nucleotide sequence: TGTGCCAGCAGCGAACGTTTAGGGGGCGAGCAGTACTTC.

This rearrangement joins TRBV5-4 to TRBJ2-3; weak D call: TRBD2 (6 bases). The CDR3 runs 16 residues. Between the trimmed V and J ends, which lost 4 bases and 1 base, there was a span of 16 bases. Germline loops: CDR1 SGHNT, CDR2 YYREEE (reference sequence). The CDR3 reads CASSPPFGSGTDTQYF. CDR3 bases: TGTGCCAGCAGCCCCCCCTTCGGGAGCGGCACAGATACGCAGTATTTT. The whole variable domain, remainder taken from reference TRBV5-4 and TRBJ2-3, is ETGVTQSPTHLIKTRGQQVTLRCSSQSGHNTVSWYQQALGQGPQFIFQYYREEENGRGNFPPRFSGLQFPNYSSELNVNALELDDSALYLCASSPPFGSGTDTQYFGPGTRLTVL.

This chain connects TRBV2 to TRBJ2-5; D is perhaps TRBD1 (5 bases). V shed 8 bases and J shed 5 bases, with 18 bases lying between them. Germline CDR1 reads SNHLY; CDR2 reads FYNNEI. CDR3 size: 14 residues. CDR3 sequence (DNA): TGTGCCAGCCCCGCCCCAGGGAAGGTTGAGACCCAGTACTTC. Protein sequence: CASPAPGKVETQYF.

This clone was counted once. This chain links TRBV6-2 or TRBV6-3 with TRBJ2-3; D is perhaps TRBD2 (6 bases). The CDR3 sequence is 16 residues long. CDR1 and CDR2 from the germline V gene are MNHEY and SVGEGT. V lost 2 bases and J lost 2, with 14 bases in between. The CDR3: CASSYPSGGITDTQYF. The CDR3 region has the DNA TGTGCCAGCAGTTACCCCAGTGGCGGGATCACAGATACGCAGTATTTT.

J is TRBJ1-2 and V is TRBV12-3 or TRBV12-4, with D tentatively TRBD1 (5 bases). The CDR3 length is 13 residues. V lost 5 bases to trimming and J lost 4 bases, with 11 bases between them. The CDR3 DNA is TGTGCCAGCAGTCCCAGGGAGGGCTATGGCTACACCTTC. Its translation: CASSPREGYGYTF.

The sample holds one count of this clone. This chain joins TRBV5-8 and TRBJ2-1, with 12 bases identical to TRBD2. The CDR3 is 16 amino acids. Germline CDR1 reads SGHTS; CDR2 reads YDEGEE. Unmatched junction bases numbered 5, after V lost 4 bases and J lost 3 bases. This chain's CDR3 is CASSEKLAGGYNEQFF. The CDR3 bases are TGTGCCAGCAGCGAAAAACTAGCGGGAGGCTACAATGAGCAGTTCTTC.

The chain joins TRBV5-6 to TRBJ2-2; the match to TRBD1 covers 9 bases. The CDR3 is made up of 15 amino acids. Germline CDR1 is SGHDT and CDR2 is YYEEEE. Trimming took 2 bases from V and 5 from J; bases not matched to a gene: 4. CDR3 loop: CASSFDRGGTGELFF. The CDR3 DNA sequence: TGTGCCAGCAGCTTCGACAGGGGGGGTACCGGGGAGCTGTTTTTT.

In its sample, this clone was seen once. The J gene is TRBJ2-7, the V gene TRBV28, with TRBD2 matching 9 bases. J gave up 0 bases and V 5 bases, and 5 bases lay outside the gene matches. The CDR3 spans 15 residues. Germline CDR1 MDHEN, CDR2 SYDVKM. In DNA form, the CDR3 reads TGTGCCAGCAGTCCCCCTAGCGGGATCTCCTACGAGCAGTACTTC. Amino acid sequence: CASSPPSGISYEQYF. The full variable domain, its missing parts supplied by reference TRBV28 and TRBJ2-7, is DVKVTQSSRYLVKRTGEKVFLECVQDMDHENMFWYRQDPGLGLRLIYFSYDVKMKEKGDIPEGYSVSREKKERFSLILESASTNQTSMYLCASSPPSGISYEQYFGPGTRLTVT.

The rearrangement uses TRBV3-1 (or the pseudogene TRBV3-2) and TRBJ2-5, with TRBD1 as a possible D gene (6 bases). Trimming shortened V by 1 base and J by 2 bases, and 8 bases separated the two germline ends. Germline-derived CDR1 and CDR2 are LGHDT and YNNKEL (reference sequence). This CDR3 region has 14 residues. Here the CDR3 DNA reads TGTGCCAGCAGCCAAGTTGACAGGCAAGAGACCCAGTACTTC. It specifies CASSQVDRQETQYF.

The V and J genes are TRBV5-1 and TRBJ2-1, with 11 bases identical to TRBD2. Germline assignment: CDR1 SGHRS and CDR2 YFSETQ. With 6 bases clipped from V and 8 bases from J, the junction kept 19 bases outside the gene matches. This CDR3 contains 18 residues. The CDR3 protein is CASTPIPLLAGERDEQFF. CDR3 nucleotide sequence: TGCGCCAGCACTCCGATACCACTACTAGCGGGAGAGAGGGATGAGCAGTTCTTC.

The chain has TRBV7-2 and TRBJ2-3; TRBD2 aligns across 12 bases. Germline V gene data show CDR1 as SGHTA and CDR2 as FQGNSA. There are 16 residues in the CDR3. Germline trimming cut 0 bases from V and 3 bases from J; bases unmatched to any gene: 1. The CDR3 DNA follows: TGTGCCAGCAGCTTAGCCGGGACTAGCGGGACAGATACGCAGTATTTT. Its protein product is CASSLAGTSGTDTQYF.

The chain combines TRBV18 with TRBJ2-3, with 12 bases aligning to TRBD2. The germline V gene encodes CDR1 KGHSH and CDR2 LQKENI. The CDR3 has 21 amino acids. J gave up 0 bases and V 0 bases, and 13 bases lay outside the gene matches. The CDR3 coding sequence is TGTGCCAGCTCACCACCTTTCCCGATGACTAGCGGGGGTGCTAGCACAGATACGCAGTATTTT. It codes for CASSPPFPMTSGGASTDTQYF.

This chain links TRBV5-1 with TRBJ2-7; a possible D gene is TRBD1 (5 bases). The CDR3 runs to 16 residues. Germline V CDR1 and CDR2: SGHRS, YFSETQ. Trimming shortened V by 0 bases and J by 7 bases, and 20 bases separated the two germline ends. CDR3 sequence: CASSLGFKTDGYEQYF. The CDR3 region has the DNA TGCGCCAGCAGCTTGGGGTTTAAGACAGACGGGTATGAGCAGTACTTC.

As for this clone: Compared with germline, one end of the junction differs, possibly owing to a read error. The CDR3 DNA reads TGTGCCAGCAGGTCCCGTAGGACTAGCTACGATGAGCAGTTCTTC. As protein: CASRSRRTSYDEQFF. The chain carries TRBV5-4 and TRBJ2-1; 8 nucleotides agree with TRBD2. Germline lookup yields CDR1 SGHNT and CDR2 YYREEE (reference sequence). This CDR3 contains 15 residues.

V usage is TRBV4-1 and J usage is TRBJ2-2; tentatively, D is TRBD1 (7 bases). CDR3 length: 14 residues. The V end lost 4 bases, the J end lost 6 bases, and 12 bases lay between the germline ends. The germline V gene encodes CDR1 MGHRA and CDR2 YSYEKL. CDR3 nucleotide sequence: TGCGCCAGCAGCCTGCCAGGGGGGTCCGGGGAGCTGTTTTTT. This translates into CASSLPGGSGELFF.

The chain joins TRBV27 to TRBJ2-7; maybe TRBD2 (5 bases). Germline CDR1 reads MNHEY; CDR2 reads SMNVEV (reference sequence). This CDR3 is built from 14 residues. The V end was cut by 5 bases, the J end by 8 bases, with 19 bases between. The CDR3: CASSPGSGLTKQYF. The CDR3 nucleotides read TGTGCCAGCAGTCCGGGGTCAGGACTTACCAAGCAGTACTTC.

The DNA for the CDR3 is TGTGCCAGCAGTCCTATTGGTCAGGGGGCAGTCGAGCAGTACTTC. This encodes CASSPIGQGAVEQYF. J is TRBJ2-7 and V is TRBV28, with 8 bases matching TRBD1. V lost 5 bases, J lost 6 bases, and 12 bases stayed unmatched. This CDR3 has 15 amino acids. Germline CDR1 is MDHEN and CDR2 is SYDVKM. The full variable domain, completed using reference TRBV28 and TRBJ2-7, is DVKVTQSSRYLVKRTGEKVFLECVQDMDHENMFWYRQDPGLGLRLIYFSYDVKMKEKGDIPEGYSVSREKKERFSLILESASTNQTSMYLCASSPIGQGAVEQYFGPGTRLTVT.